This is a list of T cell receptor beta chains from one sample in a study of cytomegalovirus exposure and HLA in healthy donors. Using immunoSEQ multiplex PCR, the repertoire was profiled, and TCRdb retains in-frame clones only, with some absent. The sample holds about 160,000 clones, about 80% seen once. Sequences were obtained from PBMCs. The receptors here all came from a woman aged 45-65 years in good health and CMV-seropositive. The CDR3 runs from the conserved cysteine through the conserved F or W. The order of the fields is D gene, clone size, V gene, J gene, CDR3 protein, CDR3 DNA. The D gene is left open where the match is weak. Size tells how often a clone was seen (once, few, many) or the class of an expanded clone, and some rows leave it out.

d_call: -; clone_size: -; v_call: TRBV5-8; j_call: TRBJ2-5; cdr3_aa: CASIQGLGGTQYF; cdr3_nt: TGTGCCAGCATCCAGGGACTTGGTGGGACCCAGTACTTC
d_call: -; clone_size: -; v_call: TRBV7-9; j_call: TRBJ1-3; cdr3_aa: CASSPTAGSGNTIYF; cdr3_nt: TGTGCCAGCAGCCCTACGGCGGGATCTGGAAACACCATATATTTT
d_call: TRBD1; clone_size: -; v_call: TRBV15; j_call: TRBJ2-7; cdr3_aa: CATSRGQNYEQYF; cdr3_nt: TGTGCCACCAGCAGGGGACAGAATTACGAGCAGTACTTC
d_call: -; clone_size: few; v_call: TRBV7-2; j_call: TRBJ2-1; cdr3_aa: CASSLGGHSGEQFF; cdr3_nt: TGTGCCAGCAGCTTAGGGGGCCACTCGGGTGAGCAGTTCTTC
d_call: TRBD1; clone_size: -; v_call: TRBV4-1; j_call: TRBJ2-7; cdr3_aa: CASSQRQGPYEQYF; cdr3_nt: TGCGCCAGCAGCCAGAGACAGGGACCCTACGAGCAGTACTTC
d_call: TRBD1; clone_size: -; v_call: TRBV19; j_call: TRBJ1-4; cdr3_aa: CASKSGQVATNEKLFF; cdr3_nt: TGTGCCAGTAAGTCCGGACAGGTTGCAACTAATGAAAAACTGTTTTTT
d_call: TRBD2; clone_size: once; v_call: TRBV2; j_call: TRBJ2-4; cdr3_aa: CASSDGGGAGVRNIQYF; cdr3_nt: TGTGCCAGCAGTGACGGGGGAGGGGCGGGAGTGAGGAACATTCAGTACTTC
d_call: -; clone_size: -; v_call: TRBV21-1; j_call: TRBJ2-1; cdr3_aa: CASSKPETSGENNEQFF; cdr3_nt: TGTGCCAGCAGCAAACCCGAAACTAGCGGCGAAAACAATGAGCAGTTCTTC
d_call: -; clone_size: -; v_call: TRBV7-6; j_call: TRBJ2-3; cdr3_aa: CASTRSVSTDTQYF; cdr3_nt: TGTGCCAGCACCCGTAGCGTGAGCACAGATACGCAGTATTTT
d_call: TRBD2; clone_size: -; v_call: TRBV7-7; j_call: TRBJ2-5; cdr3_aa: CASSSGGYGETQYF; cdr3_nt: TGTGCTAGCAGCAGCGGGGGATACGGGGAGACCCAGTACTTC
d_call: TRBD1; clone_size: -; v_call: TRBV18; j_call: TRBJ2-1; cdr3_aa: CASSTGTGVYNEQFF; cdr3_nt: TGTGCCAGCTCAACCGGGACAGGGGTGTACAATGAGCAGTTCTTC
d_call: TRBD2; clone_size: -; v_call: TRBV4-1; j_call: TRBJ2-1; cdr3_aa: CASSQPLAGRYNEQFF; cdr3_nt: TGCGCCAGCAGCCAACCTCTAGCGGGACGCTACAATGAGCAGTTCTTC
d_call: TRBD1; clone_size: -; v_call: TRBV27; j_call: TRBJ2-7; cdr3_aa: CASSLPTGTGMAEQYF; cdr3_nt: TGTGCCAGCAGTTTACCTACCGGGACAGGGATGGCCGAGCAGTACTTC
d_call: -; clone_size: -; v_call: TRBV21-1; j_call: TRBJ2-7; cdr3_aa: CASSRGTSTSSYEQYF; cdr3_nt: TGTGCCAGCAGCAGAGGGACTAGCACAAGCTCCTACGAGCAGTACTTC
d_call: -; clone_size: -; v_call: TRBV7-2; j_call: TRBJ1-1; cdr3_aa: CASSLGWGGPNTEAFF; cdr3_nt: TGTGCCAGCAGCTTAGGTTGGGGGGGGCCGAACACTGAAGCTTTCTTT
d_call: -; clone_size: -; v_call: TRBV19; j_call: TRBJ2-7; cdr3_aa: CASSSTGLHEQYF; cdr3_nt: TGTGCCAGTAGTAGTACAGGGCTCCACGAGCAGTACTTC
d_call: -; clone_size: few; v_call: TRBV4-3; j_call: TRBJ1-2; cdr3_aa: CASSQDVLKGRGGDGYTF; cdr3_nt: TGCGCCAGCAGCCAAGATGTATTGAAGGGCAGAGGGGGTGATGGCTACACCTTC
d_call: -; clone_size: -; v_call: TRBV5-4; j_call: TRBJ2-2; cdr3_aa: CASTKNTHTGELFF; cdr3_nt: TGTGCCAGCACCAAAAACACCCACACCGGGGAGCTGTTTTTT
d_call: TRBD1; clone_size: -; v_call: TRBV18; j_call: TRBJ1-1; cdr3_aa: CASSGFRDSGTEAFF; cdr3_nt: TGTGCCAGCTCCGGATTCCGGGACAGTGGCACTGAAGCTTTCTTT
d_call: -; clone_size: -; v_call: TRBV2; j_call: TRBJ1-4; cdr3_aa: CASKSTGWLVKLFF; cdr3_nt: TGTGCCAGCAAGTCAACAGGGTGGTTAGTAAAACTGTTTTTT
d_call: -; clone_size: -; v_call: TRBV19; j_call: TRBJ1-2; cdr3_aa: CASTRRPNYGYTF; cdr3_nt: TGTGCCAGCACTAGACGACCCAACTATGGCTACACCTTC
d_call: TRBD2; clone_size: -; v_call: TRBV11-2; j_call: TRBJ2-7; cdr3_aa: CASSLTSLAGTPLEQYF; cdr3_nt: TGTGCCAGCAGCTTAACGTCACTAGCGGGGACCCCCCTGGAGCAGTACTTC
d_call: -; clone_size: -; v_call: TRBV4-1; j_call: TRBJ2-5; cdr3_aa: CASSQRGGETQYF; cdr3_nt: TGCGCCAGCAGCCAAAGAGGTGGAGAGACCCAGTACTTC
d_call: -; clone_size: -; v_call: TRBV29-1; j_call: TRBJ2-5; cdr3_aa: CSVGREAETQYF; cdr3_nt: TGCAGCGTTGGCAGGGAGGCAGAGACCCAGTACTTC
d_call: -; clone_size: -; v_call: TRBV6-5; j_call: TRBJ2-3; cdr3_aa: CASSSPSEGTDTQYF; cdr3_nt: TGTGCCAGCAGTTCCCCTAGCGAGGGCACAGATACGCAGTATTTT
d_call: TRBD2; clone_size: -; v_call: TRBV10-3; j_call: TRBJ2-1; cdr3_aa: CAISLAGGAYNEQFF; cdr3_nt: TGTGCCATCAGTTTAGCGGGAGGCGCCTACAATGAGCAGTTCTTC
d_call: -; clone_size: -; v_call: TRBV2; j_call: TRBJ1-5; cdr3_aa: CASNRYSNQPQHF; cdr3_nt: TGTGCCAGCAATCGGTATAGCAATCAGCCCCAGCATTTT
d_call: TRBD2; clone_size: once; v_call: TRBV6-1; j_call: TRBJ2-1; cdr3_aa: CASSARTSGPRDEQFF; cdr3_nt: TGTGCCAGCAGTGCTCGGACTAGCGGTCCTCGGGATGAGCAGTTCTTC
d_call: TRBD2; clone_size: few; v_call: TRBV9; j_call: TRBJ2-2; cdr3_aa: CASSVGGSGIGGELFF; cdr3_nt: TGTGCCAGCAGCGTAGGAGGTAGCGGGATTGGCGGGGAGCTGTTTTTT
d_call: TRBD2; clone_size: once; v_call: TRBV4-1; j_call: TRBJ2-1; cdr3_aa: CASSPYGTSGYNEQFF; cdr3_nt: TGCGCCAGCAGCCCCTACGGGACTAGCGGATACAATGAGCAGTTCTTC
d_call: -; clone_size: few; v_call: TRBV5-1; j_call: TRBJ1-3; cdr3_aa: CASSLSGANSGNTIYF; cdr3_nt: TGCGCCAGCAGCTTGTCAGGGGCCAACTCTGGAAACACCATATATTTT
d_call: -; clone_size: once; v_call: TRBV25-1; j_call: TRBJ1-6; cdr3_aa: CASGILGHTSPLHF; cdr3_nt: TGTGCCAGCGGAATCCTGGGACATACCTCACCCCTCCACTTT
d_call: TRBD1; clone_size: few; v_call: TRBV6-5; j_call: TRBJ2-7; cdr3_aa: CASSYGQGPYEQYF; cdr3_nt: TGTGCCAGCAGTTACGGACAGGGTCCCTACGAGCAGTACTTC
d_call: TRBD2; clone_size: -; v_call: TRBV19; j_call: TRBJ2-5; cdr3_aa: CASSLQLAFQETQYF; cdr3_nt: TGTGCCAGTAGCCTCCAACTAGCGTTCCAAGAGACCCAGTACTTC
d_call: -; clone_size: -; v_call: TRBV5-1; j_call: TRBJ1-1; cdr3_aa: CASSLDPGRVGTEAFF; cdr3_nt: TGCGCCAGCAGCTTGGATCCAGGAAGAGTGGGCACTGAAGCTTTCTTT
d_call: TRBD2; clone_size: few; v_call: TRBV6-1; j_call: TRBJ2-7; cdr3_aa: CASTLAGASYEQYF; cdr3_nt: TGTGCCAGCACTCTAGCGGGTGCCTCTTACGAGCAGTACTTC
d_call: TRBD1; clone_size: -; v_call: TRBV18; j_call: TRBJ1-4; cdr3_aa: CASSPNRGAMLDEKLFF; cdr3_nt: TGTGCCAGCTCCCCAAACAGGGGAGCGATGTTGGATGAAAAACTGTTTTTT